A selection of T cell receptor beta chains follows, all from one sample in a study of T cells expressing NK-cell markers. Reanalyzing the 5' RACE reads, TCRdb keeps one entry per CDR3 protein, without DNA. This table holds hundreds of thousands of distinct CDR3 sequences. The specimen sequenced was blood T cells: a sorted CD56 or NKG2C T cell subset, CD4+ or CD8+ T cells, or bulk PBMC T cells (not recorded which). All receptors come from a young man in good health. The CDR3 runs from the conserved cysteine through the conserved F or W.

V gene: TRBV28; J gene: TRBJ1-2; CDR3 protein: CATEGDHYGYTF
V gene: TRBV5-1; J gene: TRBJ1-2; CDR3 protein: CASSLRGPVDGYTF
V gene: TRBV3-1; J gene: TRBJ2-7; CDR3 protein: CASAPGDRGYEQYF
V gene: TRBV9; J gene: TRBJ2-2; CDR3 protein: CASSPDPFWDTGELFF
V gene: TRBV4-2; J gene: TRBJ2-1; CDR3 protein: CASSPSFREDFYNEQFF
V gene: TRBV7-8; J gene: TRBJ2-2; CDR3 protein: CASSPLGAVNTGELFF
V gene: TRBV10-3; J gene: TRBJ2-5; CDR3 protein: CAISELAGGYGETQYF
V gene: TRBV7-6; J gene: TRBJ2-1; CDR3 protein: CASSLARINEQFF
V gene: TRBV6-6; J gene: TRBJ2-5; CDR3 protein: CASRRLGGETQYF
V gene: TRBV10-1; J gene: TRBJ2-1; CDR3 protein: CASSDLMGYDEQFF
V gene: TRBV7-6; J gene: TRBJ2-5; CDR3 protein: CASSARRDRETQYF
V gene: TRBV29-1; J gene: TRBJ2-1; CDR3 protein: CSVCGTPNEQFF
V gene: TRBV7-8; J gene: TRBJ2-1; CDR3 protein: CASSLALGPVRRNEQFF
V gene: TRBV5-5; J gene: TRBJ2-1; CDR3 protein: CASSLVPGGNEQFF
V gene: TRBV6-1; J gene: TRBJ2-2; CDR3 protein: CASNLGQARTGELFF